This TCR beta chain came from a study of T cells in Graves' hyperthyroidism and ophthalmopathy (dated by TCRdb to the late 2010s). As for the study more broadly: Peripheral blood samples were taken at initial diagnosis, before any treatment was given. Following sampling, methimazole starting at 30 mg daily was given to hyperthyroidism patients, and high-dose intravenous methylprednisolone was given to ophthalmopathy patients. For training and testing, the 100 or so patients in the discovery cohort were randomly divided in a 7:3 ratio. Prospective prediction of ophthalmopathy was tested in an independent validation cohort of fewer than 20 hyperthyroidism patients and some 17 patients who later progressed to ophthalmopathy. In addition, the study compared T-cell repertoires in thyroid tissue and in blood from five to seven Graves' hyperthyroidism patients. A discovery cohort of about 95 patients, about 40 with Graves' ophthalmopathy and roughly 59 with stable Graves' hyperthyroidism, was used to find distinguishing TCR V-J signatures. The paper reports TCR Vbeta CDR3 sequencing of about 140 peripheral blood samples: around 45 ophthalmopathy, fewer than 80 hyperthyroidism and 17 progressor patients. What the study reported, not specific to this receptor: Most expanded thyroid clonotypes (frequency above 0.001) were also detected in blood, a finding suggesting that blood repertoires may reflect thyroid immune responses. Ophthalmopathy was separated from stable hyperthyroidism by a 13 V-J signature model, with approximately 86% sensitivity and around 81% specificity obtained in cross-validation and 80%/75% obtained in testing. In validation, the model predicted progression to ophthalmopathy a median of roughly six months before onset, with over 60% sensitivity and 72.22% specificity. Sample size was not statistically predetermined, and investigators were not blinded to group allocation.

The TCR beta CDR3 regions were amplified from RNA transcripts. A first-round RT-PCR of the TCR CDR3 used the HTBI primer set with the Qiagen OneStep RT-PCR kit. The libraries were constructed in a second round of multiplex PCR and then size-selected and purified. Libraries were sequenced paired-end with 100 bp reads on an Illumina HiSeq2000. In the authors' own workflow: SOAPnuke was used to process the raw data, with reads discarded if the reads contained adapters or uncalled bases, had a mean Phred below 15, or lacked an exact constant-primer or identifier match. High-quality paired reads were merged using COPE v1.2.5, and each unique nucleotide sequence was defined as a clonotype. Clonotypes were aligned to IMGT TRBV, TRBD and TRBJ reference segments using MiTCR v1.1. The analysis was restricted to V-J combinations with a frequency above 0.0001, which together covered 99% to 99.2% of the repertoires. A TCS score was defined as the ratio of F50 (clonal expansion) to E x V (chaos), with BLOSUM62-based TCRdist applied between CDR3 peptides within each V-J. Welch's t-statistics and random forest reduced 500 to 650 V-J features to roughly 13, which were used in a naive Bayes classifier (R e1071). TCRdb cleaned the public reads at Q25 with fastp, built clones with MiXCR and kept in-frame beta chains. Records with the same CDR3 protein are collapsed into one entry carrying the most frequent genes and DNA. TCRdb assigned the V and J calls; the authors' analysis was not used. This sample lists about 640,000 distinct CDR3 sequences; around 20% were detected once. The ten largest account for around a third of the sample.

V and J are trimmed by 3 bases and 6 bases, and the gene matches miss 5 bases of the junction. The CDR3 runs 15 residues from the cysteine to the phenylalanine. The only DNA kept is the CDR3, 45 bases in frame from the first base. Based on the germline V gene, the CDR1 and CDR2 sequences are ENHRY and SYGVKD. In the ophthalmopathy patients, disease was moderately to severely active, with a Clinical Activity Score of 3 or more, a NOSPECS grade of 4 or more, and a duration of less than 3 months. Exclusion was applied to patients with uncontrolled infections, other autoimmune diseases, pregnancy or lactation. Diagnoses were established on the basis of clinical symptoms, serum thyroxine and TRAb, thyroid ultrasound, and orbital computed tomography. PBMCs were separated from roughly 9.3 ml of fresh peripheral blood using Ficoll-Paque density gradient centrifugation. Total RNA was extracted using Trizol reagent, and RNA quality was assessed on an Agilent 2100 Bioanalyzer.

Worth noting for this clonotype: Its target antigen remains unknown. Nothing much larger sits one base from this clone, and base qualities are not available.

The TCR originated in a man younger than 45 with Graves' ophthalmopathy. Sequencing input: blood. The V gene is TRBV10-3 and the J gene is TRBJ2-1, and 10 junction bases match TRBD1. CDR3 reads: CAISEWRQGANEQFF. The base sequence is TGTGCCATCAGTGAATGGAGACAGGGGGCCAATGAGCAGTTCTTC.